These T cell receptor beta chains were read from a single sample in a study of T cell repertoires in cytomegalovirus infection. Antigen specificity for these receptors is unknown. TCRdb itself ran the reads through MiXCR, one entry per CDR3 protein. Altogether 900,000 to 950,000 distinct CDR3 sequences are present, more than 25% being singletons, with the ten largest covering roughly 13%. The sample was cultured CD8+ T cells from PBMCs, taken from culture after CMV antigen stimulation. The receptor source for this set is a human donor in good health (CMV status not recorded). Some clones in this sample may be carry-over from other donors' samples. The CDR3 runs from the conserved cysteine through the conserved F or W. The D gene is left open where the match is weak.

cdr3_length v_call d_call cdr3_aa
14 TRBV24-1 NA CATSDSQGNNEQFF
12 TRBV7-9 NA CASSLGSKIQYF
17 TRBV6-5 TRBD2 CASSYSRVSGDQETQYF
16 TRBV3-1 TRBD2 CASSQDRAGNTDTQYF
16 TRBV6-2/TRBV6-3 NA CASNPYMVGPYNEQFF
14 TRBV6-6 NA CASNYGGYYNEQFF
17 TRBV5-5 NA CASSLGRTGTETYEQYF
15 TRBV7-2 NA CASSLGLVGTDTQYF
15 TRBV4-1 NA CASSRTGEPTDTQYF
15 TRBV6-2/TRBV6-3 NA CASSYSRSAGYGYTF
16 TRBV5-4 NA CASTWGTIEPQETQYF
15 TRBV7-8 NA CASSLDFRPNQPQHF
15 TRBV6-5 TRBD1 CASSYGTGTSYEQYF
16 TRBV7-9 NA CASSLVGGGLGTEAFF
11 TRBV6-2/TRBV6-3 TRBD1 CATVTGIGYTF
13 TRBV15 NA CATSRDRVDEQFF
16 TRBV6-2/TRBV6-3 NA CASSKDFGGFTYGYTF
15 TRBV11-2 NA CASSLGPLDYNEQFF
15 TRBV7-9 TRBD1 CASSHDRGNDQPQHF
15 TRBV5-1 NA CASNLGRGPLYEQYF
17 TRBV7-6 TRBD2 CASSQRLAGGIDNEQFF
19 TRBV28 TRBD1 CASSLFPGTTGQAGDEQFF
14 TRBV12-5 NA CASGLGPSTDTQYF
15 TRBV7-6 NA CASSPDPAGNSGYTF
16 TRBV10-3 NA CAISEPDYSGANVLTF
17 TRBV5-4 NA CASSLIRVGELRYGYTF
16 TRBV20-1 NA CSARGEIQGNNEKLFF
14 TRBV7-9 TRBD1 CAILDRDREYGYTF
17 TRBV6-1 NA CASSEYAPGALNGELFF
12 TRBV10-3 NA CAIRGEFLGQFF
13 TRBV28 NA CASSHTNTGELFF
13 TRBV4-1 NA CASSQAVMAEAFF
14 TRBV27 NA CASSLSPGAYEQYF
14 TRBV7-8 NA CASSLKTVNTEAFF
17 TRBV6-1 TRBD2 CASSERLAGGPVGELFF
18 TRBV4-3 TRBD2 CASSQDRVAGGYTGELFF
11 TRBV29-1 NA CSVFQGGGYTF
16 TRBV5-6 NA CASSFGAKQRSYGYTF
14 TRBV2 NA CASTTGSGRTEAFF
17 TRBV12-3/TRBV12-4 TRBD1 CAILRTGGGSGANVLTF
16 TRBV10-3 TRBD2 CAISVWTSSGTDTQYF
12 TRBV7-9 TRBD2 CASSSGGREQFF
14 TRBV12-3/TRBV12-4 TRBD1 CASSKHRGDEKLFF
14 TRBV6-6 NA CANRTVPSNQPQHF